This T cell receptor (beta chain) was sequenced for a study of blood T cell repertoires in COVID-19. Study-wide background: Samples came from the United States, Italy and Spain, spanning acute and convalescent COVID-19. Sources were T cells, B-cell-depleted T cells, or PBMCs; the material itself was cDNA or gDNA.

The CDR3 runs to 15 residues. From germline, CDR1 is SGHVS and CDR2 FQNEAQ. The J segment lost 8 bases and the V segment lost 5 bases, leaving 12 bases of the junction unmatched. In the source study's methods: Amplification with reference gene primers provided the estimates of nucleated cell counts. Clones were read by immunoSEQ multiplex PCR, and TCRdb kept only the in-frame ones, dropping some. V, J and clone size are taken as reported in that table, and D and trimming were inferred from the DNA itself. This sample yields some 52,000 clones, of which under 90% are seen a single time; 28% belongs to the top ten.

The clonotype was recovered from a human donor in a cohort sampled during active COVID-19. The source material was peripheral blood. The gene calls are TRBV7-8 and TRBJ1-1; 9 bases match TRBD1. CDR3 region: CASSPGSGTGLEAFF. The CDR3 nucleotides are TGTGCCAGCAGCCCCGGGTCCGGGACAGGGCTGGAAGCTTTCTTT. Full variable domain (rest looked up from reference TRBV7-8 and TRBJ1-1): GAGVSQSPRYKVAKRGQDVALRCDPISGHVSLFWYQQALGQGPEFLTYFQNEAQLDKSGLPSDRFFAERPEGSVSTLKIQRTQQEDSAVYLCASSPGSGTGLEAFFGQGTRLTVV.